Shown below are 21 T cell receptor beta chains from a single sample sequenced in a study of cytomegalovirus exposure and HLA in healthy donors. Here immunoSEQ multiplex PCR was the method, and the copy in TCRdb shows in-frame clones only, minus some. Here the sample spans about 200,000 clones, about 81% being singletons. Material for sequencing was PBMCs. The receptor set was obtained from a woman aged 25 to 39 in good health and CMV-seronegative.

This sequence joins TRBV5-1 and TRBJ1-3, with D tentatively TRBD1 (5 bases). Germline-derived CDR1 and CDR2 are SGHRS and YFSETQ. This CDR3 region has 15 residues. The germline V and J ends were trimmed by 0 bases and 4 bases, with 11 bases remaining between them. The CDR3 sequence: CASSLEQGGGNTIYF. Here the CDR3 DNA reads TGCGCCAGCAGCTTGGAGCAGGGAGGCGGAAACACCATATATTTT.

The V gene is TRBV5-8, the J gene TRBJ1-1; the match to TRBD1 covers 8 bases. Germline CDR1 is SGHTS and CDR2 is YDEGEE. The trim removed 3 bases at V and 1 base at J, leaving 8 bases unmatched. The CDR3 runs to 16 residues. As DNA, the CDR3 is TGTGCCAGCAGCTCGCGCTTGGGGACAGGGAACACTGAAGCTTTCTTT. This gives the protein CASSSRLGTGNTEAFF.

This clone was observed a single time. V gene TRBV5-1 combines with J gene TRBJ2-2; TRBD2 matches 12 bases. The CDR3 is 16 amino acids. V lost 5 bases and J lost 4; bases outside the gene matches: 6. The germline CDR1 and CDR2 sequences are SGHRS and YFSETQ. The CDR3 region is CASRYPGLAGTGELFF. For the CDR3, the DNA is TGCGCCAGCAGGTATCCGGGACTAGCGGGCACCGGGGAGCTGTTTTTT.

This clone was seen just once. The gene calls are TRBV28 and TRBJ2-7; 9 nucleotides agree with TRBD1. Germline CDR1 and CDR2: MDHEN and SYDVKM. CDR3 length: 15 residues. V lost 6 bases and J lost 0; bases outside the gene matches: 6. The CDR3 loop is CASRKTGGHSYEQYF. For the CDR3, the DNA is TGTGCCAGCAGGAAAACAGGGGGCCACTCCTACGAGCAGTACTTC.

The chain is built from TRBV5-8 and TRBJ2-7; 7 bases are shared with TRBD1. The CDR3 runs to 13 residues. Trimming cost V 2 bases and J 6 bases; bases outside gene matches: 5. The germline gives CDR1 SGHTS, CDR2 YDEGEE. CDR3 loop: CASSLDRAVEQYF. CDR3 DNA: TGTGCCAGCAGCTTAGACAGGGCTGTCGAGCAGTACTTC.

The rearrangement uses TRBV5-1 and TRBJ1-2; 11 nucleotides agree with TRBD1. With 7 bases clipped from V and 7 bases from J, the junction kept 9 bases outside the gene matches. CDR1 is SGHRS, CDR2 YFSETQ, per germline. The CDR3 totals 14 residues. The CDR3 DNA reads TGCGCCAGCGCCTCCGGGACAGGGGGTTTTGGCTACACCTTC. Protein sequence: CASASGTGGFGYTF.

V gene TRBV11-2 combines with J gene TRBJ1-5; no definite D call. The CDR3 consists of 14 residues. Per germline, CDR1 SGHAT and CDR2 FQNNGV. Deletions cut 2 bases from V and 0 bases from J, with 5 bases between. CDR3 region: CASSLSSSNQPQHF. The CDR3, as DNA: TGTGCCAGCAGCTTATCGTCTAGCAATCAGCCCCAGCATTTT.

The chain recombines TRBV7-6 with TRBJ2-7; D gene unclear. Trimming removed 1 base at V and 0 bases at J, with 4 bases between. Germline CDR1 reads SGHVS; CDR2 reads FNYEAQ. The CDR3 is 13 residues long. The CDR3: CASSLGHSYEQYF. The DNA of the CDR3 is TGTGCCAGCAGCTTAGGGCACTCCTACGAGCAGTACTTC.

This chain joins TRBV5-1 and TRBJ1-4; D unclear. Germline V gene lookup returns CDR1 SGHRS and CDR2 YFSETQ. Trimming removed 4 bases at V and 7 bases at J, with 17 bases between. The CDR3 extends over 15 amino acids. CDR3 bases: TGCGCCAGCAGCCCTAGCCGGGGAGGTGCTGAAAAACTGTTTTTT. It yields the protein CASSPSRGGAEKLFF.

This clone was seen a single time. The rearrangement links TRBV6-1 to TRBJ2-7; 13 nucleotides match TRBD2. With 7 bases clipped from V and 4 bases from J, the junction kept 4 bases outside the gene matches. CDR3 length: 14 amino acids. Germline lookup yields CDR1 MNHNS and CDR2 SASEGT. DNA for the CDR3: TGTGCCAGCAAGGGACTAGCGGGAAAGTACGAGCAGTACTTC. As protein: CASKGLAGKYEQYF.

This clone has just one count. The CDR3 region is CASSRGTGGNEQFF. The CDR3 region has the DNA TGTGCCAGCTCACGGGGGACAGGAGGCAATGAGCAGTTCTTC. V usage is TRBV18 and J usage is TRBJ2-1; TRBD1 matches at 8 bases. V lost 4 bases, J lost 6 bases, and 5 bases stayed unmatched. CDR1 is KGHSH and CDR2 is LQKENI in the germline V gene. This CDR3 comprises 14 residues.

The rearrangement joins TRBV28 to TRBJ1-2, with D hard to call. V was trimmed by 3 bases and J by 4 bases, leaving 9 bases between them. This CDR3 is 13 amino acids long. Germline CDR1 and CDR2: MDHEN and SYDVKM. CDR3 loop: CASSLAGGYGYTF. CDR3 DNA: TGTGCCAGCAGTTTGGCCGGCGGCTATGGCTACACCTTC.

V gene TRBV4-2 combines with J gene TRBJ1-6; a weak D match, TRBD1 (6 bases). The V gene lost 4 bases and the J gene lost 6 bases, with 16 bases spanning the gap. The length of the CDR3 is 16 residues. CDR1 is LGHNA, CDR2 YNFKEQ, per germline. CDR3: CASSPSQGLGNSPLHF. The CDR3 nucleotides read TGTGCCAGCAGCCCCAGCCAGGGGCTGGGTAATTCACCCCTCCACTTT.

The J gene is TRBJ1-1, the V gene TRBV14; D ambiguous. The V gene's germline CDR1 is SGHDN and CDR2 FVKESK. The CDR3 loop spans 13 amino acids. Deletions cut 4 bases from V and 2 bases from J, with 8 bases between. For the CDR3, the DNA is TGTGCCAGCAGCCCCAGTGTAAACACTGAAGCTTTCTTT. Amino acids: CASSPSVNTEAFF.

The chain combines TRBV7-9 with TRBJ1-5; 10 bases are shared with TRBD1. Losses at the gene ends were 5 bases for V and 1 base for J; bases not matched to a gene: 2. CDR1 and CDR2 (germline): SEHNR, FQNEAQ (reference sequence). The CDR3 consists of 15 residues. CDR3 in DNA: TGTGCCAGCAGCCCGGGACAGGGGAGCAATCAGCCCCAGCATTTT. As protein: CASSPGQGSNQPQHF.

This chain joins TRBV7-2 and TRBJ1-2; D perhaps matches TRBD1 (6 bases). The CDR3 spans 16 residues. Germline CDR1 SGHTA, CDR2 FQGNSA. V was pared by 1 base and J by 2 bases, with 14 bases between. The DNA for the CDR3 is TGTGCCAGCAGCTTAGGCGGGGGGGGCTCCAACTATGGCTACACCTTC. Its protein product is CASSLGGGGSNYGYTF.

The chain employs TRBV15 and TRBJ2-1; D ambiguous. This CDR3 has 14 amino acids. Per germline, CDR1 LNHNV and CDR2 YYDKDF (reference sequence). V was shortened by 1 base and J by 8 bases, with 12 bases between the two germline ends. The CDR3 region has the DNA TGTGCCACCAGCAGAGGGTCGTCAGTGGATGAGCAGTTCTTC. Its translation is CATSRGSSVDEQFF.

A few counts support this clone. The rearrangement uses TRBV28 and TRBJ1-3; D unresolved. The CDR3 loop spans 11 amino acids. V lost 6 bases to trimming and J lost 10 bases, with 10 bases between them. Germline V lookup: CDR1 MDHEN, CDR2 SYDVKM. CDR3 DNA sequence: TGTGCCAGCAGCTACGGTGTTACCATATATTTT. It codes for CASSYGVTIYF.

This chain connects TRBV6-4 to TRBJ1-1; D may be TRBD1 (6 bases). The CDR3 is 13 amino acids. Germline V gives CDR1 MRHNA, CDR2 SNTAGT. Trimming stripped 7 bases from V and 5 bases from J, with 14 bases between. CDR3 bases: TGTGCCAGCATGAGAGGGGGGGGGACTGAAGCTTTCTTT. Its translation: CASMRGGGTEAFF.

The chain has TRBV7-9 and TRBJ2-5; possible D gene TRBD1, 5 bases. The V end was cut by 3 bases, the J end by 4 bases, with 12 bases between. Germline values: CDR1 SEHNR, CDR2 FQNEAQ (reference sequence). The CDR3 length is 14 residues. Written as DNA, the CDR3 is TGTGCCAGCAGCTTCCAGGCTAGGGGAGAGACCCAGTACTTC. Protein: CASSFQARGETQYF.

The V and J genes are TRBV5-1 and TRBJ2-3; 10 nucleotides line up with TRBD2. The CDR3 extends over 16 amino acids. V lost 3 bases, J lost 2 bases, and 6 bases stayed unmatched. CDR1 SGHRS and CDR2 YFSETQ come from the germline V gene. The CDR3 region has the DNA TGCGCCAGCAGCTATACCGGACTAGCGGACACAGATACGCAGTATTTT. This codes for CASSYTGLADTDTQYF.